This T cell receptor (beta chain) was identified in a study of T cell changes during pregnancy in multiple sclerosis. The protocol was immunoSEQ multiplex PCR, while the TCRdb copy is restricted to in-frame clones and leaves out a portion. The repertoire consists of around 88,000 clones, with 85% to 95% occurring once and the leading ten covering about 2.4%. CDR3 length: 15 amino acids. CDR1 and CDR2 from the germline V gene are LNHDA and SQIVND (reference sequence). Trimming took off 3 bases at V and 2 bases at J, with 13 bases between the two ends. The sequence came from a female donor with multiple sclerosis, enrolled in a pregnancy study. V gene TRBV19 combines with J gene TRBJ1-2, with D possibly matching TRBD1 (6 bases). The sample consisted of peripheral blood, taken in the first trimester of pregnancy. Here the CDR3 reads CASSIGQTVNYGYTF. Here the CDR3 DNA reads TGTGCCAGTAGTATCGGACAGACCGTAAACTATGGCTACACCTTC. Based on the CDR3 plus reference TRBV19 and TRBJ1-2, the full variable domain is DGGITQSPKYLFRKEGQNVTLSCEQNLNHDAMYWYRQDPGQGLRLIYYSQIVNDFQKGDIAEGYSVSREKKESFPLTVTSAQKNPTAFYLCASSIGQTVNYGYTFGSGTRLTVV.